The following is a TCR beta chain sequence with its context. One junction end disagrees with the germline gene, perhaps due to a read error. It was with a sample-barcoded 5' primer and a J-beta primer mix that a second PCR of about 6 to 12 cycles was run. TCRdb fed the 5' RACE reads into MiXCR, producing one record per CDR3 protein. The sample has 1.5 million or so distinct CDR3 sequences; roughly 43% are singletons. The sample originates from a study of blood T cells in healthy people across ages. Per the germline V gene, CDR1 is MNHNY and CDR2 is SVGAGI (reference sequence). The CDR3 sequence is 16 residues long.

The V call is TRBV6-6, the J call TRBJ2-7; 10 bases map to TRBD1. The sequence derives from a woman under 30 in good health. The specimen was blood. The CDR3 DNA is TGTACCAGCAGTCCTCCCGGACAGGGGGTTTTCTACGAGCAGTACTTC. Protein product: CTSSPPGQGVFYEQYF.